This T cell receptor (beta chain) came from a study of CD8+ T cells in alopecia areata. Findings and limits, study-wide: Only one nonresponder was present, which leaves the link between baseline CD8+ expansion and response uncertain.

Germline V CDR1 and CDR2: DFQATT, SNEGSKA (reference sequence). This CDR3 comprises 11 residues. V was clipped by 6 bases and J by 8 bases, with 12 bases between them. This clone was seen a handful of times. Its antigen remains unknown. Treatment noted: oral pan-JAK inhibitor, 5-10 mg twice daily. Sequencing templates came from extracted RNA that was reverse transcribed into cDNA. Some clones are missing from TCRdb's copy, which holds only in-frame ones; the method was immunoSEQ multiplex PCR. This table has 200,000 to 250,000 clones, approximately 45% appearing once. This material consisted of CD4+ T cells sorted from blood, taken at roughly week 36, from a patient treated with tofacitinib. The TCR sequence derives from a human donor with alopecia areata. The rearrangement joins TRBV20-1 to TRBJ2-3; the D gene is possibly TRBD2 (5 bases). DNA for the CDR3: TGCAGTGCGAGCCGGGAAGTTACGCAGTATTTT. This codes for CSASREVTQYF.